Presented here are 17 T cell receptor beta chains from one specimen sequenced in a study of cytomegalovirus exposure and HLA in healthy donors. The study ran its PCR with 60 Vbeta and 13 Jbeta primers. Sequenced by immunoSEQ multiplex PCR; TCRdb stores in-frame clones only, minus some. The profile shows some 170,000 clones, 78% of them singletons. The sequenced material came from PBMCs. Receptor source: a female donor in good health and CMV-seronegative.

The CDR3 nucleotides read TGTGCCACCAGCCTTAACAGGGGTAGTGTGAACACTGAAGCTTTCTTT. Residues: CATSLNRGSVNTEAFF. The J gene is TRBJ1-1, the V gene TRBV15; TRBD1 agrees at 7 bases. The CDR3 contains 16 residues. V lost 5 bases, J lost 0 bases, and 9 bases stayed unmatched. Germline CDR1 LNHNV, CDR2 YYDKDF (reference sequence).

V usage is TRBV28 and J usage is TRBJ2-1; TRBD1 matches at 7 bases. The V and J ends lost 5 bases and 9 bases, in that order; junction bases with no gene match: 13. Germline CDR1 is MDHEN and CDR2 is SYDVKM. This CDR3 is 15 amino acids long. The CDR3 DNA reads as TGTGCCAGCAGTACCATAGGGGGCGGCAGTTTTGAGCAGTTCTTC. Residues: CASSTIGGGSFEQFF.

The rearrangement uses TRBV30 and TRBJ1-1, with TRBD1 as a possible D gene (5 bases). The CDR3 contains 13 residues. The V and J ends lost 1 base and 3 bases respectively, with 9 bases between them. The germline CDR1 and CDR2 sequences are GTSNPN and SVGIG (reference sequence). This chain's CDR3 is CAWSGDSYTEAFF. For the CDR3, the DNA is TGTGCCTGGAGTGGAGACAGTTACACTGAAGCTTTCTTT.

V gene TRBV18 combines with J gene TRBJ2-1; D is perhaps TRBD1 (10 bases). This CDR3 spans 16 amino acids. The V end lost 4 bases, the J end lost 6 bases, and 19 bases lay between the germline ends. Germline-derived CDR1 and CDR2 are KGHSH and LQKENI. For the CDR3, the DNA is TGTGCCAGCTCACTGCGGGGGGGACAGGGGCCCAATGAGCAGTTCTTC. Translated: CASSLRGGQGPNEQFF. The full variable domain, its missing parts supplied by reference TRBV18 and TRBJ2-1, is NAGVMQNPRHLVRRRGQEARLRCSPMKGHSHVYWYRQLPEEGLKFMVYLQKENIIDESGMPKERFSAEFPKEGPSILRIQQVVRGDSAAYFCASSLRGGQGPNEQFFGPGTRLTVL.

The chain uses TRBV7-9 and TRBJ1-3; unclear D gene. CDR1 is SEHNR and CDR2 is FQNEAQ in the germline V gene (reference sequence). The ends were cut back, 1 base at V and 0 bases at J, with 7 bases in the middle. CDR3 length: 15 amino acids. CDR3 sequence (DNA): TGTGCCAGCAGCTTAGGTCGCGTCTCTGGAAACACCATATATTTT. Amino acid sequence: CASSLGRVSGNTIYF.

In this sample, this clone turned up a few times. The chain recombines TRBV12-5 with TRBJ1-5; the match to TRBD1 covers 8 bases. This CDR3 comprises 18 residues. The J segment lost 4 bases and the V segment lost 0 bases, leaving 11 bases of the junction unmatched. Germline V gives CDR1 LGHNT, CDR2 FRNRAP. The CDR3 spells CASGLVLGRGPGNQPQHF. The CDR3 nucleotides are TGTGCTAGTGGTTTGGTACTTGGCAGGGGGCCGGGAAATCAGCCCCAGCATTTT.

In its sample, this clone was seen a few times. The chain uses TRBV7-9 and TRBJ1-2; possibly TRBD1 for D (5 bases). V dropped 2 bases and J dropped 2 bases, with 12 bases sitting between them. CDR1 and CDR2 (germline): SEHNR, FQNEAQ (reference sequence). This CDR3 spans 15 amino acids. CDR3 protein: CASSLTLDTNYGYTF. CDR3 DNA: TGTGCCAGCAGCTTAACCCTGGACACGAACTATGGCTACACCTTC.

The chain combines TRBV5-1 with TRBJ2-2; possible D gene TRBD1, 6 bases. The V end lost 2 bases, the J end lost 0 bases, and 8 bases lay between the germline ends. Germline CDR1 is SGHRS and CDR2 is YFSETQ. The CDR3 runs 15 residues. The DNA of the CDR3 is TGCGCCAGCAGCTTTGAGGGGGCGAACACCGGGGAGCTGTTTTTT. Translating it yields CASSFEGANTGELFF.

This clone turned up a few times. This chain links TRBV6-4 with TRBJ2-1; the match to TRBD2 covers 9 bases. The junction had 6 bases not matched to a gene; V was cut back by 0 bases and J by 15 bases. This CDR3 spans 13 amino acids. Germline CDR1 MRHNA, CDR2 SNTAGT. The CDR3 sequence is CASSDSAGGLRFF. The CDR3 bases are TGTGCCAGCAGTGACTCGGCGGGAGGGCTTCGGTTCTTC.

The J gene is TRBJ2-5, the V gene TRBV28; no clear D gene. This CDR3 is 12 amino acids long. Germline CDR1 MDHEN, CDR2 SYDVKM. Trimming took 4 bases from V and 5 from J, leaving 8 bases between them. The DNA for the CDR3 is TGTGCCAGCAGTTCCCATGTCGAGACCCAGTACTTC. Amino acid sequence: CASSSHVETQYF. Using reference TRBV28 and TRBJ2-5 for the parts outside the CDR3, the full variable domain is DVKVTQSSRYLVKRTGEKVFLECVQDMDHENMFWYRQDPGLGLRLIYFSYDVKMKEKGDIPEGYSVSREKKERFSLILESASTNQTSMYLCASSSHVETQYFGPGTRLLVL.

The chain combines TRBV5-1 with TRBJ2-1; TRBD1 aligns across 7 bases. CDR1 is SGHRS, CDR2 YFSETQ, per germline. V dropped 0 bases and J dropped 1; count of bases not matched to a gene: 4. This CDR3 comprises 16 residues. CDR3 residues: CASSLVGTASYNEQFF. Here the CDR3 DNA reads TGCGCCAGCAGCTTGGTGGGGACAGCTTCCTACAATGAGCAGTTCTTC. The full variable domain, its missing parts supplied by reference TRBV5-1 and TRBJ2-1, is KAGVTQTPRYLIKTRGQQVTLSCSPISGHRSVSWYQQTPGQGLQFLFEYFSETQRNKGNFPGRFSGRQFSNSRSEMNVSTLELGDSALYLCASSLVGTASYNEQFFGPGTRLTVL.

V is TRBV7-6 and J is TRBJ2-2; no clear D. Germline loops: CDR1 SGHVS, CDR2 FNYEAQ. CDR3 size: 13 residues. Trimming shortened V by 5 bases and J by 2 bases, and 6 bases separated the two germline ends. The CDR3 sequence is CASSLRNTGELFF. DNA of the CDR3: TGTGCCAGCAGCCTCAGAAACACCGGGGAGCTGTTTTTT. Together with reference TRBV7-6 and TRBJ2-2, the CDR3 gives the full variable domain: GAGVSQSPRYKVTKRGQDVALRCDPISGHVSLYWYRQALGQGPEFLTYFNYEAQQDKSGLPNDRFSAERPEGSISTLTIQRTEQRDSAMYRCASSLRNTGELFFGEGSRLTVL.

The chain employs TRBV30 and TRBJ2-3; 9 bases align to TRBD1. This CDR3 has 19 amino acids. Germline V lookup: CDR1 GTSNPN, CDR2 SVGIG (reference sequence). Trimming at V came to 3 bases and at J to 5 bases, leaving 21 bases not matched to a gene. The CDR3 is CAWSGTSPIWDRVQDTQYF. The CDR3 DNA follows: TGTGCCTGGAGCGGAACTTCTCCAATATGGGACAGGGTGCAAGATACGCAGTATTTT. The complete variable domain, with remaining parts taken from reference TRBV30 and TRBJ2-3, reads SQTIHQWPATLVQPVGSPLSLECTVEGTSNPNLYWYRQAAGRGLQLLFYSVGIGQISSEVPQNLSASRPQDRQFILSSKKLLLSDSGFYLCAWSGTSPIWDRVQDTQYFGPGTRLTVL.

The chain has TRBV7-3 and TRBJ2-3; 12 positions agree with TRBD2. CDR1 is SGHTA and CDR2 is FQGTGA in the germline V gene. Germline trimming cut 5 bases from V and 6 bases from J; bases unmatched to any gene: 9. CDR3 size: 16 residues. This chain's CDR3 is CASSPNLAGGTDTQYF. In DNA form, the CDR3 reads TGTGCCAGCAGCCCTAACCTAGCGGGAGGGACCGATACGCAGTATTTT.

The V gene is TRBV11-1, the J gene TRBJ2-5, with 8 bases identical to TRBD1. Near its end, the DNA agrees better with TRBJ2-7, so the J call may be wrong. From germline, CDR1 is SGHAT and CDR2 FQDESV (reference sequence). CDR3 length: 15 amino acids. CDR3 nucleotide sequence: TGTGCCAGCAGCTTACAGGGGGCGGGTTCCTACGAGCAGTACTTC. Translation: CASSLQGAGSYEQYF.

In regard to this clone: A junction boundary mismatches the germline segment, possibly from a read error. The CDR3 DNA is TGTGCCAGTATTATAGGAACGGGTAACACTGAAGCTTTCTTT. Translating it yields CASIIGTGNTEAFF. The chain has TRBV19 and TRBJ1-1; no clear D. The V gene's germline CDR1 is LNHDA and CDR2 SQIVND (reference sequence). The CDR3 totals 14 residues.

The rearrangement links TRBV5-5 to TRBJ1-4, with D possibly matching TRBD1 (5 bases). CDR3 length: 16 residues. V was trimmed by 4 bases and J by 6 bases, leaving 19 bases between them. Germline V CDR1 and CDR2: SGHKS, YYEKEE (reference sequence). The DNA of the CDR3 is TGTGCCAGCAGCGATCGACAGATTCGAGTGGATGAAAAACTGTTTTTT. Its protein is CASSDRQIRVDEKLFF.